Below, 20 T cell receptor beta chains from the same sample are listed, as sequenced in a study of blood T cell repertoires in COVID-19. Assay: immunoSEQ multiplex PCR; the TCRdb copy retains only in-frame clones and omits some. The data contain 200,000 to 250,000 clones, 82% of them singletons. The sequencing sample was made of PBMCs or T cells enriched from blood (not recorded which). Receptors were obtained from a woman between 55 and 75 years old who had recovered from COVID-19.

The gene calls are TRBV27 and TRBJ1-6; the D is unclear. The CDR3 length is 14 residues. The germline V and J ends were trimmed by 7 bases and 3 bases, with 10 bases remaining between them. Per germline, CDR1 MNHEY and CDR2 SMNVEV (reference sequence). CDR3 region: CASTTQYYNSPLHF. CDR3 sequence (DNA): TGTGCCAGCACCACGCAGTACTATAATTCACCCCTCCACTTT.

The J gene is TRBJ1-2, the V gene TRBV6-5, with D unclear. CDR1 MNHEY and CDR2 SVGAGI come from the germline V gene. V was clipped by 7 bases and J by 8 bases, with 23 bases between them. The CDR3 extends over 15 amino acids. The CDR3 spells CASTAGLDGWGGYTF. In DNA, the CDR3 is TGTGCCAGCACCGCGGGCTTAGACGGCTGGGGAGGCTACACCTTC.

V is TRBV5-6 and J is TRBJ1-4; 7 positions match TRBD1. This CDR3 has 17 amino acids. J was trimmed by 0 bases and V by 4 bases; bases with no gene match: 9. Germline CDR1 SGHDT, CDR2 YYEEEE. The CDR3 bases are TGTGCCAGCAGCATAAGACAGGGTGGTTCAACTAATGAAAAACTGTTTTTT. It is translated as CASSIRQGGSTNEKLFF.

The rearrangement links TRBV10-3 to TRBJ1-5, with a weak D call TRBD1 (5 bases). This CDR3 spans 16 amino acids. V dropped 1 base and J dropped 3 bases, with 13 bases sitting between them. From germline, CDR1 is ENHRY and CDR2 SYGVKD. The CDR3: CAISEWGRRNNQPQHF. In DNA, the CDR3 is TGTGCCATCAGTGAGTGGGGCAGGAGAAACAATCAGCCCCAGCATTTT.

The V gene is TRBV6-1, the J gene TRBJ1-1, with a weak D call TRBD1 (6 bases). Trimming left V 0 bases short and J 4 bases short, with 15 bases between. The CDR3 sequence is 16 residues long. Germline assignment: CDR1 MNHNS and CDR2 SASEGT. The CDR3 bases are TGTGCCAGCAGTGAAGCCTCGCCAGGGGCGCTCACTGAAGCTTTCTTT. This codes for CASSEASPGALTEAFF.

The chain combines TRBV5-8 with TRBJ2-1; tentative D call: TRBD1 (6 bases). Trimming removed 4 bases from V and 6 bases from J, with 11 bases in between. Germline V lookup: CDR1 SGHTS, CDR2 YDEGEE. The CDR3 is made up of 13 amino acids. CDR3 sequence: CASSMDSPNEQFF. In DNA form, the CDR3 reads TGTGCCAGCAGCATGGACAGTCCCAATGAGCAGTTCTTC.

The rearrangement joins TRBV7-2 to TRBJ2-5, with 7 bases fitting TRBD2. Germline V CDR1 and CDR2: SGHTA, FQGNSA. After removal of 5 bases from V and 2 bases from J, the junction contained 8 bases not matched to a gene. This CDR3 spans 15 amino acids. Written as DNA, the CDR3 is TGTGCCAGCAGCCAGCAGACTAGCCAGCAAGAGACCCAGTACTTC. Translating gives CASSQQTSQQETQYF.

The chain carries TRBV2 and TRBJ1-2, with TRBD1 matching over 12 bases. This CDR3 is 15 amino acids long. V dropped 6 bases and J dropped 8; count of bases not matched to a gene: 10. CDR1 and CDR2 from the germline V gene are SNHLY and FYNNEI. DNA for the CDR3: TGTGCCAGCAGCGGGACAGGGGGCGCGGTAGGGGGCTACACCTTC. Its translation: CASSGTGGAVGGYTF.

J is TRBJ2-2 and V is TRBV6-4; D is unresolved. Trimming took off 4 bases at V and 6 bases at J, with 9 bases between the two ends. This CDR3 is built from 13 residues. Germline CDR1 MRHNA, CDR2 SNTAGT. The CDR3 loop reads CASSARAPGELFF. The CDR3 DNA reads TGTGCCAGCAGTGCGAGAGCTCCCGGGGAGCTGTTTTTT.

The genes are TRBV13 and TRBJ2-1; 11 nucleotides agree with TRBD2. The V segment lost 5 bases and the J segment 4 bases; nucleotides outside the gene matches: 10. The germline gives CDR1 PRHDT, CDR2 FYEKMQ (reference sequence). The CDR3 contains 17 residues. CDR3 sequence: CASSRRSSGGPYNEQFF. For the CDR3, the DNA is TGTGCCAGCAGCCGCCGGTCTAGCGGGGGGCCTTACAATGAGCAGTTCTTC.

This clone was observed a single time. The chain carries TRBV5-1 and TRBJ2-1, with D maybe TRBD2 (5 bases). V lost 5 bases and J 8 bases, leaving 20 bases between the germline ends. Looked up from germline, CDR1 is SGHRS and CDR2 is YFSETQ. CDR3 length equals 15 residues. The CDR3 spells CASRGGRTVTDEQFF. The CDR3 coding sequence is TGCGCCAGCAGAGGAGGTCGGACTGTCACGGATGAGCAGTTCTTC.

This chain joins TRBV6-1 and TRBJ1-5; perhaps TRBD1 as D (5 bases). Germline values: CDR1 MNHNS, CDR2 SASEGT. V lost 1 base to trimming and J lost 7 bases, with 14 bases between them. The CDR3 is made up of 15 amino acids. CDR3 sequence reads: CASSEGQGLGQPQHF. CDR3 DNA sequence: TGTGCCAGCAGTGAAGGGCAGGGTTTGGGCCAGCCCCAGCATTTT.

This clone was counted only a few times. This chain uses TRBV5-5 with TRBJ2-7; 15 positions match TRBD2. The germline CDR1 and CDR2 sequences are SGHKS and YYEKEE (reference sequence). The CDR3 totals 17 residues. The trim removed 2 bases at V and 4 bases at J, leaving 7 bases unmatched. CDR3 sequence reads: CASSFWTSGRGGYEQYF. The CDR3 DNA is TGTGCCAGCAGCTTTTGGACTAGCGGGAGGGGGGGATACGAGCAGTACTTC.

The J gene is TRBJ2-1, the V gene TRBV7-2; D remains unclear. CDR1 and CDR2 (germline): SGHTA, FQGNSA. Between the trimmed V and J ends, which lost 1 base and 3 bases, there was a span of 7 bases. The length of the CDR3 is 14 residues. The CDR3 sequence is CASSLVGDYNEQFF. The CDR3 nucleotides read TGTGCCAGCAGCTTAGTGGGCGACTACAATGAGCAGTTCTTC.

The J gene is TRBJ1-6, the V gene TRBV4-2; no definite D call. V was shortened by 3 bases and J by 9 bases, with 24 bases between the two germline ends. Germline V lookup: CDR1 LGHNA, CDR2 YNFKEQ. This CDR3 spans 18 amino acids. Here the CDR3 DNA reads TGTGCCAGCAGCCATGAAATTAATGAGAGAGGGAAACTTTCACCCCTCCACTTT. This gives the protein CASSHEINERGKLSPLHF.

In this sample, this clone turned up once. The chain is built from TRBV12-3 or TRBV12-4 and TRBJ2-5; TRBD1 is a possible D gene (6 bases). The CDR3 spans 13 residues. Trimming cost V 5 bases and J 5 bases, with 12 bases left between them. Here the CDR3 DNA reads TGTGCCAGCAGTCCCTGGGGGCTGGAGACCCAGTACTTC. It translates to CASSPWGLETQYF.

In this sample, this clone turned up many times. Other DNA sequences in this sample translate to the same CDR3. The rearrangement links TRBV6-5 to TRBJ1-2; 7 nucleotides match TRBD1. The CDR3 is 12 amino acids. Trimming removed 6 bases from V and 7 bases from J; junction bases left unmatched: 5. CDR1 is MNHEY, CDR2 SVGAGI, per germline. For the CDR3, the DNA is TGTGCCAGCAGCTCCCCAGGGGGTGGCTACACCTTC. This translates into CASSSPGGGYTF.

The chain joins TRBV5-1 to TRBJ1-6; 7 nucleotides agree with TRBD1. J gave up 7 bases and V 4 bases, and 8 bases lay outside the gene matches. This CDR3 has 15 amino acids. CDR1 and CDR2 from the germline V gene are SGHRS and YFSETQ. The chain's CDR3 is CASSPGDSSNSPLHF. DNA for the CDR3: TGCGCCAGCAGCCCGGGGGACAGTTCGAATTCACCCCTCCACTTT.

The chain employs TRBV5-1 and TRBJ2-3; TRBD2 aligns across 12 bases. J was trimmed by 4 bases and V by 4 bases; bases with no gene match: 7. CDR3 length: 16 residues. Germline V gene lookup returns CDR1 SGHRS and CDR2 YFSETQ. In DNA, the CDR3 is TGCGCCAGCAGCCTACTAGCGGGAGGAGGTGCAGATACGCAGTATTTT. Its translation is CASSLLAGGGADTQYF.

This clone was counted a single time. The chain links TRBV19 to TRBJ2-3; 7 nucleotides match TRBD1. The CDR3 runs to 15 residues. V lost 3 bases, J lost 0 bases, and 3 bases stayed unmatched. Germline V gene data show CDR1 as LNHDA and CDR2 as SQIVND (reference sequence). Here the CDR3 reads CASSIIGGSTDTQYF. The CDR3 DNA is TGTGCCAGTAGTATTATAGGGGGCAGCACAGATACGCAGTATTTT.